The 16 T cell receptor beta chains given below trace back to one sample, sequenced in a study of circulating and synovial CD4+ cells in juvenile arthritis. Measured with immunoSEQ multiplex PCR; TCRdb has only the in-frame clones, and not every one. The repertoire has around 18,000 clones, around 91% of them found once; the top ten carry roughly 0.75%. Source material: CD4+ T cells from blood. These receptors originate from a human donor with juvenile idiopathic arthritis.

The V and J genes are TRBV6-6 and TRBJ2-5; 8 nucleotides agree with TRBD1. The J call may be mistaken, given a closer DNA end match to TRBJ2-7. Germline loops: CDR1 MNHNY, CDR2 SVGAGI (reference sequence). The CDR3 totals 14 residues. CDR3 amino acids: CASSYSDRDYEQYF. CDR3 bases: TGTGCCAGCAGTTACTCGGACAGGGACTACGAGCAGTACTTC.

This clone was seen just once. The CDR3 sequence is CASSLIRTGGNQPQHF. CDR3 coding DNA: TGTGCCAGCAGCTTAATCAGGACAGGGGGAAATCAGCCCCAGCATTTT. The J gene is TRBJ1-5, the V gene TRBV7-2; 10 bases are a match to TRBD1. Germline values: CDR1 SGHTA, CDR2 FQGNSA. Germline trimming cut 2 bases from V and 4 bases from J; bases unmatched to any gene: 5. This CDR3 has 16 residues.

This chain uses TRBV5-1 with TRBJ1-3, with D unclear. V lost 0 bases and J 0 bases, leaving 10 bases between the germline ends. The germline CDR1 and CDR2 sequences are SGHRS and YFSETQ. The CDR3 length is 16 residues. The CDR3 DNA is TGCGCCAGCAGCTTGGTAGCCACTGGCTCTGGAAACACCATATATTTT. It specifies CASSLVATGSGNTIYF. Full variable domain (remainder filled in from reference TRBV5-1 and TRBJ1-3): KAGVTQTPRYLIKTRGQQVTLSCSPISGHRSVSWYQQTPGQGLQFLFEYFSETQRNKGNFPGRFSGRQFSNSRSEMNVSTLELGDSALYLCASSLVATGSGNTIYFGEGSWLTVV.

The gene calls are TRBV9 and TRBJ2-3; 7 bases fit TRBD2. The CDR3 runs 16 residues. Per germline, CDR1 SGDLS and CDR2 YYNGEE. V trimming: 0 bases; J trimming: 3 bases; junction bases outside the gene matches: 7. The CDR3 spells CASSVGGSWLTDTQYF. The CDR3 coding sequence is TGTGCCAGCAGCGTAGGCGGGAGTTGGTTGACAGATACGCAGTATTTT.

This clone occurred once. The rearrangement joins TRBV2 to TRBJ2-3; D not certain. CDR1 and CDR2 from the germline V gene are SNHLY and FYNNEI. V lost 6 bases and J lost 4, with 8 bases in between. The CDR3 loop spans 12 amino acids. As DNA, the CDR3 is TGTGCCAGCAGCGTGAGCGCAGATACGCAGTATTTT. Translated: CASSVSADTQYF.

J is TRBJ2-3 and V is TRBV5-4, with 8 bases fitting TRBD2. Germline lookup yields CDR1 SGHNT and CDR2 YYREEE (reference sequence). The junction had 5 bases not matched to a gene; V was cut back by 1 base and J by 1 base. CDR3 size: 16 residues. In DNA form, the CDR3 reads TGTGCCAGCAGCTTGTTCCTAGCGGGTGGCACAGATACGCAGTATTTT. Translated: CASSLFLAGGTDTQYF.

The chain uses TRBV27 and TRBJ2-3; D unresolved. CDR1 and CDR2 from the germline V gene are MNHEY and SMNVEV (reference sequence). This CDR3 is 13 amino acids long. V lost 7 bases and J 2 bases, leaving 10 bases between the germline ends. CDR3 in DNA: TGTGCCAGCACCCGCGAGTACACAGATACGCAGTATTTT. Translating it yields CASTREYTDTQYF.

The CDR3: CASSPLTDRAYGYTF. The CDR3 nucleotides read TGTGCCAGCTCACCCCTAACTGACAGGGCGTATGGCTACACCTTC. J is TRBJ1-2 and V is TRBV18, with 7 bases matching TRBD1. The CDR3 is 15 amino acids. V shed 3 bases, J shed 5 bases, and the junction held 9 bases outside the gene matches. CDR1 is KGHSH and CDR2 is LQKENI in the germline V gene.

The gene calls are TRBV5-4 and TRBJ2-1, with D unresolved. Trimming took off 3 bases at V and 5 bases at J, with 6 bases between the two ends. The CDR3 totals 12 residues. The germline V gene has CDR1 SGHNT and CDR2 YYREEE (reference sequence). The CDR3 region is CASSSPDNEQFF. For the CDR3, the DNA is TGTGCCAGCAGCTCTCCCGACAATGAGCAGTTCTTC.

DNA of the CDR3: TGTGCCAGCAGTTTAAGTTTCGGGGCAGGGGGAAACTATGGCTACACCTTC. Its protein is CASSLSFGAGGNYGYTF. The genes are TRBV28 and TRBJ1-2; 7 bases are a match to TRBD1. Per germline, CDR1 MDHEN and CDR2 SYDVKM. Germline trimming cut 2 bases from V and 2 bases from J; bases unmatched to any gene: 11. This CDR3 is built from 17 residues.

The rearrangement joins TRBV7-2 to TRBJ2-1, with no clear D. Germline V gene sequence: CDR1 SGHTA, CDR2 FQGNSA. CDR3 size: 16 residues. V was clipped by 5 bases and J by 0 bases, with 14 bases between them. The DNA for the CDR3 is TGTGCCAGCAGCAGAGACGGCCGCGGCTCCTACAATGAGCAGTTCTTC. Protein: CASSRDGRGSYNEQFF.

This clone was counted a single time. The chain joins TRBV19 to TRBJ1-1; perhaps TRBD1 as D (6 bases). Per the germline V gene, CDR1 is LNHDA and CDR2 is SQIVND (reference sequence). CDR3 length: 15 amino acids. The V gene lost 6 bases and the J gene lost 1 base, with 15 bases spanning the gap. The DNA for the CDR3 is TGTGCCAGTAGGAATCCAGGGGTGGCGAACACTGAAGCTTTCTTT. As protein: CASRNPGVANTEAFF.

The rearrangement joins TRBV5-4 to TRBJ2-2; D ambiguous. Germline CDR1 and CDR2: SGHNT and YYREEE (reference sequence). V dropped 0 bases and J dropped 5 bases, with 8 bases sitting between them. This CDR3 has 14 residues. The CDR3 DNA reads TGTGCCAGCAGCTTGGAGCCCGGGACCGGGGAGCTGTTTTTT. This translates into CASSLEPGTGELFF.

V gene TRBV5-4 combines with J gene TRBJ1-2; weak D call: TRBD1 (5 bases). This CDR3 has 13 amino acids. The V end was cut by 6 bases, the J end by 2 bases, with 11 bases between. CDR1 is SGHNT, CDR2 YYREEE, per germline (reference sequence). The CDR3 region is CASNIGGNYGYTF. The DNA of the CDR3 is TGTGCCAGCAACATCGGGGGGAACTATGGCTACACCTTC.

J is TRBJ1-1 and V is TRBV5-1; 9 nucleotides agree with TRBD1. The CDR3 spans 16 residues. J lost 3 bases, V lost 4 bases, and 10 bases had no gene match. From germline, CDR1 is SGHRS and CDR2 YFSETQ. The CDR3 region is CASSHHRGRLDTEAFF. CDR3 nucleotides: TGCGCCAGCAGCCACCACAGGGGGCGGTTGGACACTGAAGCTTTCTTT.

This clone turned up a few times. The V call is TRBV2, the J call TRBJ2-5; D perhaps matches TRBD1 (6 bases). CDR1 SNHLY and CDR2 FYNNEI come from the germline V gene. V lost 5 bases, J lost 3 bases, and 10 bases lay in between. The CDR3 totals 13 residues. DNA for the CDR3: TGTGCCAGCAGTATTACAGGGAAAGAGACCCAGTACTTC. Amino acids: CASSITGKETQYF.